The 18 T cell receptor beta chains below all came from one sample that was sequenced in a study of CD8 T cells in Susac syndrome. The RNA input was about 0.5 to 1 ug, and it was reverse transcribed with random hexamers. TCRdb fed the immunoSEQ multiplex PCR reads into MiXCR, producing one record per CDR3 protein. The sample yields some 260,000 distinct CDR3 sequences, roughly 93% seen once. Sample: CD4+ T cells from PBMCs. The receptors were sampled from a human donor with multiple sclerosis.

CDR3 nucleotide sequence: TGCAGCTCTAAGACTAGCGGGGGGCAAGAGACCCAGTACTTC. It encodes CSSKTSGGQETQYF. This rearrangement joins TRBV29-1 to TRBJ2-5; 13 nucleotides agree with TRBD2. Germline trimming cut 8 bases from V and 2 bases from J; bases unmatched to any gene: 5. The CDR3 loop spans 14 amino acids. CDR1 is SQVTM and CDR2 is ANQGSEA in the germline V gene.

This clonotype came up once. The CDR3 loop is CASRDRAHQETQYF. The CDR3 DNA reads TGTGCCAGCAGAGACCGGGCGCACCAAGAGACCCAGTACTTC. The rearrangement joins TRBV11-1 to TRBJ2-5; the D is unclear. CDR3 length: 14 residues. In germline, CDR1 is SGHAT, CDR2 FQDESV (reference sequence). Trimming left V 6 bases short and J 0 bases short, with 11 bases between.

This clonotype was detected only once. The J gene is TRBJ1-6, the V gene TRBV5-1; D may be TRBD1 (6 bases). Germline values: CDR1 SGHRS, CDR2 YFSETQ. CDR3 length equals 14 residues. The V and J ends lost 0 bases and 7 bases respectively, with 8 bases between them. The CDR3 bases are TGCGCCAGCAGCTTGGCCCAGGGGAATTCACCCCTCCACTTT. It encodes CASSLAQGNSPLHF.

V usage is TRBV29-1 and J usage is TRBJ2-5; 9 bases are shared with TRBD2. Germline assignment: CDR1 SQVTM and CDR2 ANQGSEA. There are 15 residues in the CDR3. The trim removed 0 bases at V and 10 bases at J, leaving 12 bases unmatched. The CDR3 here is CSVEDLAAQAGGQYF. The CDR3 nucleotides are TGCAGCGTTGAAGATCTGGCAGCCCAAGCGGGGGGCCAGTACTTC. Based on the CDR3 plus reference TRBV29-1 and TRBJ2-5, the full variable domain is SAVISQKPSRDICQRGTSLTIQCQVDSQVTMMFWYRQQPGQSLTLIATANQGSEATYESGFVIDKFPISRPNLTFSTLTVSNMSPEDSSIYLCSVEDLAAQAGGQYFGPGTRLLVL.

The chain employs TRBV3-1 and TRBJ1-3; D is ambiguous. There are 14 residues in the CDR3. V was pared by 3 bases and J by 10 bases, with 16 bases between. Germline CDR1 is LGHDT and CDR2 is YNNKEL (reference sequence). CDR3 sequence reads: CASSQYRVEGTIYF. The CDR3 DNA reads TGTGCCAGCAGCCAGTATCGTGTGGAAGGGACCATATATTTT.

This chain joins TRBV4-1 and TRBJ1-5, with D tentatively TRBD1 (6 bases). The CDR3 extends over 17 amino acids. Germline values: CDR1 MGHRA, CDR2 YSYEKL. The germline V and J ends were trimmed by 2 bases and 0 bases, with 14 bases remaining between them. CDR3 bases: TGCGCCAGCAGCCAACAGGGGTCCGGATATAGCAATCAGCCCCAGCATTTT. Protein product: CASSQQGSGYSNQPQHF.

The chain is built from TRBV10-3 and TRBJ2-3; D not resolved. Per germline, CDR1 ENHRY and CDR2 SYGVKD. Trimming cost V 5 bases and J 6 bases, with 9 bases left between them. The CDR3 totals 12 residues. In DNA form, the CDR3 reads TGTGCCATCAGTTCGAAGAAGGATACGCAGTATTTT. Its translation: CAISSKKDTQYF.

Written as DNA, the CDR3 is TGTGCCAGCAGTTCATCGGCGCTGAGCAATCAGCCCCAGCATTTT. This codes for CASSSSALSNQPQHF. V gene TRBV12-3 or TRBV12-4 combines with J gene TRBJ1-5; D is unresolved. The CDR3 length is 15 residues. The V end lost 4 bases, the J end lost 1 base, and 11 bases lay between the germline ends.

V usage is TRBV29-1 and J usage is TRBJ1-1; D gene uncertain. The germline gives CDR1 SQVTM, CDR2 ANQGSEA. The CDR3 has 12 residues. V lost 4 bases to trimming and J lost 3 bases, with 9 bases between them. The CDR3 DNA reads as TGCAGCGTTGCAGAGGTTTACACTGAAGCTTTCTTT. This codes for CSVAEVYTEAFF.

The chain combines TRBV10-3 with TRBJ2-3, with 9 bases lining up with TRBD1. This CDR3 has 16 amino acids. The V segment lost 6 bases and the J segment 2 bases; nucleotides outside the gene matches: 9. Germline V gene data show CDR1 as ENHRY and CDR2 as SYGVKD. The chain's CDR3 is CAISDPQGAYTDTQYF. The CDR3 nucleotides read TGTGCCATCAGCGACCCACAGGGGGCTTACACAGATACGCAGTATTTT.

CDR3 in DNA: TGCGCCAGCAGTTCAGCGGGAGTGGGCCAAGAGACCCAGTACTTC. Residues: CASSSAGVGQETQYF. This chain joins TRBV5-1 and TRBJ2-5; 8 positions match TRBD2. V gave up 5 bases and J gave up 1 base; unmatched junction bases: 7. The CDR3 has 15 amino acids. The germline gives CDR1 SGHRS, CDR2 YFSETQ.

The V gene is TRBV12-3 or TRBV12-4, the J gene TRBJ1-5, with TRBD1 identical over 8 bases. CDR3 size: 16 residues. The V segment lost 0 bases and the J segment 6 bases; nucleotides outside the gene matches: 7. The DNA for the CDR3 is TGTGCCAGCAGTTTAGCGGGCAGGGGGCGAGTTCAGCCCCAGCATTTT. Its protein is CASSLAGRGRVQPQHF.

The V gene is TRBV20-1, the J gene TRBJ2-7, with 11 bases fitting TRBD1. Unmatched junction bases numbered 5, after V lost 3 bases and J lost 4 bases. Germline CDR1 and CDR2: DFQATT and SNEGSKA (reference sequence). The CDR3 covers 14 residues. CDR3 sequence: CSARGGQGVYEQYF. The CDR3 DNA is TGCAGTGCTAGGGGGGGACAGGGGGTTTACGAGCAGTACTTC.

The chain couples TRBV27 to TRBJ2-3, with D unresolved. The V and J ends lost 10 bases and 1 base respectively, with 15 bases between them. The CDR3 runs to 14 residues. Germline V CDR1 and CDR2: MNHEY, SMNVEV (reference sequence). The CDR3 bases are TGTGCCACCAACCCTCTAAGGGGCACAGATACGCAGTATTTT. Translating gives CATNPLRGTDTQYF.

V is TRBV12-3 or TRBV12-4 and J is TRBJ2-2; possibly TRBD1 for D (5 bases). CDR3 length: 14 residues. The ends were cut back, 7 bases at V and 7 bases at J, with 16 bases in the middle. In DNA, the CDR3 is TGTGCCAGCACCTTAACCAGGGCAAGCGGGGAGCTGTTTTTT. It is translated as CASTLTRASGELFF.

V is TRBV5-1 and J is TRBJ2-2; D unclear. This CDR3 spans 15 amino acids. V lost 4 bases and J 0 bases, leaving 10 bases between the germline ends. CDR1 and CDR2 (germline): SGHRS, YFSETQ. This CDR3 reads CASSATASNTGELFF. The CDR3 coding sequence is TGCGCCAGCAGCGCGACTGCATCGAACACCGGGGAGCTGTTTTTT.

The CDR3 coding sequence is TGTGCCAGCAGCTTCGGCATCCTCTACGAGCAGTACGTC. This codes for CASSFGILYEQYV. The chain recombines TRBV7-2 with TRBJ2-7; D ambiguous. CDR3 size: 13 residues. Deletions cut 3 bases from V and 3 bases from J, with 9 bases between. CDR1 is SGHTA and CDR2 is FQGNSA in the germline V gene.

This clonotype appeared a single time. The chain has TRBV30 and TRBJ2-1; 8 nucleotides align to TRBD2. CDR1 GTSNPN and CDR2 SVGIG come from the germline V gene (reference sequence). After removal of 1 base from V and 5 bases from J, the junction contained 4 bases not matched to a gene. The CDR3 contains 14 residues. The CDR3 DNA follows: TGTGCCTGGAGTGCGGGGGGGCCCCACAATGAGCAGTTCTTC. Amino acids: CAWSAGGPHNEQFF. The full variable domain, rest sourced from reference TRBV30 and TRBJ2-1, is SQTIHQWPATLVQPVGSPLSLECTVEGTSNPNLYWYRQAAGRGLQLLFYSVGIGQISSEVPQNLSASRPQDRQFILSSKKLLLSDSGFYLCAWSAGGPHNEQFFGPGTRLTVL.